This TCR beta chain emerged from a study of T cells in Graves' hyperthyroidism and ophthalmopathy. Study-wide background: Peripheral blood specimens were obtained at initial diagnosis, prior to any treatment.

Authors of the study amplified TCR beta CDR3 regions from RNA transcripts. The study used the HTBI primer set for a first-round RT-PCR of the TCR CDR3. TCRdb fed the multiplex PCR reads into MiXCR, producing one record per CDR3 protein. Here the sample spans about 300,000 distinct CDR3 sequences, around 20% being singletons. This clonotype has at least ten counts. Diagnosis rested on symptoms, serum thyroxine and TRAb, thyroid ultrasound, and orbital computed tomography. The PBMCs were taken from roughly 10 ml of fresh peripheral blood. The specimen sequenced was blood. This clonotype originated in a middle-aged man with Graves' ophthalmopathy.

The CDR3 protein is CSARDGGSYEQYF. The CDR3 region has the DNA TGCAGTGCTAGAGATGGGGGCAGCTACGAGCAGTACTTC. The gene calls are TRBV20-1 and TRBJ2-7, with D tentatively TRBD1 (6 bases). CDR1 DFQATT and CDR2 SNEGSKA come from the germline V gene (reference sequence). This CDR3 has 13 amino acids. V lost 0 bases to trimming and J lost 3 bases, with 9 bases between them.